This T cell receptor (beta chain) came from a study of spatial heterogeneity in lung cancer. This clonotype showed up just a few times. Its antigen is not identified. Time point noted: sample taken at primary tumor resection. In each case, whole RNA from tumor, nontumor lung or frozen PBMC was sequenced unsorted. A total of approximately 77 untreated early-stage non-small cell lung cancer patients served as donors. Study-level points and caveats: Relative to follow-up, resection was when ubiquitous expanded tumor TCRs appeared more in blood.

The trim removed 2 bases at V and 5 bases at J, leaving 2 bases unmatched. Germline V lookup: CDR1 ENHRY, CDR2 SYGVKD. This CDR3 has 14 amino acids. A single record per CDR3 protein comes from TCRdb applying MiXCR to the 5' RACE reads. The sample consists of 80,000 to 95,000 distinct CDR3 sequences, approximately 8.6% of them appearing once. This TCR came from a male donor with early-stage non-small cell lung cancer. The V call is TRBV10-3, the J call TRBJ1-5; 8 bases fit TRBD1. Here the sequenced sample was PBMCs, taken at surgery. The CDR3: CAISETGGDQPQHF. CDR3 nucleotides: TGTGCCATCAGTGAGACAGGGGGAGATCAGCCCCAGCATTTT.